A selection of T cell receptor beta chains follows, all from one sample in a study of beta chain features in type 1 diabetes. Using immunoSEQ multiplex PCR, the repertoire was profiled, and TCRdb retains in-frame clones only, with some absent. The repertoire has about 900,000 clones, roughly 15% of them found once; the top ten carry 0.02% to 0.025%. Sequencing input: naive CD4+ T cells from blood. The source of these receptors is a woman younger than 35 in good health. Each CDR3 is given with its conserved first and last residue. The order of the fields is J gene, CDR3 length, V gene, clone size, D gene, CDR3 DNA, CDR3 protein. The D gene is left open where the match is weak. Clone size is not always given. Where it is, it says once, few, many or a class for expanded clones.

TRBJ1-2	15	TRBV7-9	.	.	TGTGCCAGCAGCTTAGCAGGTGACCCGAACTATGGCTACACCTTC	CASSLAGDPNYGYTF
TRBJ2-5	14	TRBV5-6	few	TRBD2	TGTGCCAGCAGTTCGGGACTATTATTGGAGACCCAGTACTTC	CASSSGLLLETQYF
TRBJ2-7	16	TRBV28	few	TRBD1	TGTGCCAGCAGCCTAGCCTCCGGGACAGGGGCGCACGAGCAGTACTTC	CASSLASGTGAHEQYF
TRBJ1-4	11	TRBV20-1	few	.	TGCAGCCCCCTCCGGGGTGAAAAACTGTTTTTT	CSPLRGEKLFF
TRBJ2-7	12	TRBV16	.	.	TGTGCCAGCAGCCAATTAGGTAACGAGCAGTACTTC	CASSQLGNEQYF
TRBJ1-4	15	TRBV29-1	.	.	TGCAGCGTTGTAGGACGAGGCGCGGAGGATGAAAAACTGTTTTTT	CSVVGRGAEDEKLFF
TRBJ1-5	14	TRBV2	.	.	TGTGCCAGCAGGGACGGAGATAGCAATCAGCCCCAGCATTTT	CASRDGDSNQPQHF
TRBJ2-1	15	TRBV9	.	.	TGTGCCACCTACCCGGACGAGGGGGCCTACAATGAGCAGTTCTTC	CATYPDEGAYNEQFF
TRBJ2-4	13	TRBV29-1	.	TRBD1	TGCAGCGTTGGACCAGGGGGCGGAAACATTCAGTACTTC	CSVGPGGGNIQYF
TRBJ1-1	13	TRBV4-2	.	TRBD1	TGTGCCAGCAGCCAAGGGACAGGACTTTTCGCTTTCTTT	CASSQGTGLFAFF
TRBJ1-1	13	TRBV18	.	.	TGTGCCAGCTCTCTACAGGGTAACACTGAAGCTTTCTTT	CASSLQGNTEAFF
TRBJ2-5	15	TRBV5-1	few	TRBD1	TGCGCCAGCAGCTTGGCAGGGGGCGAGATTAAGACCCAGTACTTC	CASSLAGGEIKTQYF
TRBJ2-3	14	TRBV5-1	.	.	TGCGCCAGCAGCTTGGTTCTGAGTGGAGATACGCAGTATTTT	CASSLVLSGDTQYF
TRBJ1-2	15	TRBV28	.	.	TGTGCCAGCAGTTTTTTGCCAAGAGGGGAATATGGCTACACCTTC	CASSFLPRGEYGYTF
TRBJ2-5	14	TRBV2	.	TRBD1	TGTGCCAGCCCGACAGGGTCAGGGCGCGAGACCCAGTACTTC	CASPTGSGRETQYF
TRBJ2-7	19	TRBV27	few	.	TGTGCCAGCAGGGAGGGCGGCGGTTTCCAACAGGGCCGTCGGTACGAGCAGTACTTC	CASREGGGFQQGRRYEQYF
TRBJ2-1	15	TRBV7-2	few	TRBD1	TGTGCCAGCAGCTCACCGGACAGGGGAAACAATGAGCAGTTCTTC	CASSSPDRGNNEQFF
TRBJ2-7	14	TRBV18	few	.	TGTGCCAGCTCACCGGGCCGGGAAGTCTACGAGCAGTACTTC	CASSPGREVYEQYF
TRBJ2-3	13	TRBV18	few	TRBD1	TGTGCCAGCTCAACAGGGGTCGCAGATACGCAGTATTTT	CASSTGVADTQYF
TRBJ2-3	15	TRBV5-1	few	TRBD2	TGCGCCAGCAGCTTGGTCGCGGGAGGGGGAGATACGCAGTATTTT	CASSLVAGGGDTQYF
TRBJ2-7	15	TRBV4-3	.	.	TGCGCCAGCAGCCAAGATCTTGCAGGGGCCTACGAGCAGTACTTC	CASSQDLAGAYEQYF
TRBJ2-1	13	TRBV18	few	.	TGTGCCAGCTCACCACCAGACGACAATGAGCAGTTCTTC	CASSPPDDNEQFF
TRBJ1-3	16	TRBV4-3	.	.	TGCGCCAGCAGCCAAGGACAGGCTTACTCTGGAAACACCATATATTTT	CASSQGQAYSGNTIYF
TRBJ2-7	16	TRBV5-1	.	TRBD2	TGCGCCAGCAGCCCCGCCCCAGCGGGAGGGCCATTGGAGCAGTACTTC	CASSPAPAGGPLEQYF
TRBJ2-1	17	TRBV4-1	.	TRBD2	TGCGCCAGCAGCCAAGATCATGGGACTAGCGGGAGCAATGAGCAGTTCTTC	CASSQDHGTSGSNEQFF
TRBJ2-7	8	TRBV23-1	few	.	TGCGCCCAATACGAGCAGTACTTC	CAQYEQYF
TRBJ1-1	15	TRBV5-1	.	.	TGCGCCAGCAGCCCCGACAATTCGGCGAACACTGAAGCTTTCTTT	CASSPDNSANTEAFF
TRBJ1-2	15	TRBV7-3	few	.	TGTGCCAGCAGCTTAGGGTTCAGGCCCGACTATGGCTACACCTTC	CASSLGFRPDYGYTF
TRBJ2-7	13	TRBV18	few	.	TGTGCCAGCTCACCTCGACAGCCTTACGAGCAGTACTTC	CASSPRQPYEQYF
TRBJ2-7	11	TRBV20-1	few	.	TGCAGTGCAAGAGAGACTTACGAGCAGTACTTC	CSARETYEQYF
TRBJ2-2	11	TRBV6-6	.	.	TGTGCCAGCAGTACGGCCGGGGAGCTGTTTTTT	CASSTAGELFF
TRBJ1-2	15	TRBV9	few	.	TGTGCCAGCACCCGACAGTGGTCCTCGGCGAATGGCTACACCTTC	CASTRQWSSANGYTF
TRBJ1-2	13	TRBV7-2	.	.	TGTGCCAGCAGCTTAGGTCCTGCGGGGGGCTACACCTTC	CASSLGPAGGYTF
TRBJ2-4	13	TRBV18	few	.	TGTGCCAGCTCACCACGGGCAAAGGACATTCAGTACTTC	CASSPRAKDIQYF
TRBJ1-5	15	TRBV25-1	.	TRBD1	TGTGCCAGCAGTGGACAGGGGATAGGCAATCAGCCCCAGCATTTT	CASSGQGIGNQPQHF
TRBJ2-1	15	TRBV18	.	TRBD1	TGTGCCAGCTCACCCCGGACAGGCCCCTACAATGAGCAGTTCTTC	CASSPRTGPYNEQFF
TRBJ2-1	16	TRBV27	.	TRBD1	TGTGCCAGCAGTTTTTATTCGGGACAGGGAACACGGGGGCAGTTCTTC	CASSFYSGQGTRGQFF
TRBJ2-5	15	TRBV23-1	.	.	TGCGCCAGCAGTCAATCGGAGTTAGCTTCCGAGACCCAGTACTTC	CASSQSELASETQYF
TRBJ1-1	13	TRBV27	few	.	TGTGCCAGCAGTTCACACACTTACACTGAAGCTTTCTTT	CASSSHTYTEAFF
TRBJ1-1	15	TRBV7-2	.	.	TGTGCCAGCAGCCTTTTTATAAAAGGGGACACTGAAGCTTTCTTT	CASSLFIKGDTEAFF
TRBJ2-2	15	TRBV7-2	.	TRBD2	TGTGCCAGCAGCTCAAGCGGGAGCCGGACCGGGGAGCTGTTTTTT	CASSSSGSRTGELFF
TRBJ2-1	16	TRBV11-2	few	TRBD2	TGTGCCAGCAGCTTAGTTGGGACTAGCGGAAACAATGAGCAGTTCTTC	CASSLVGTSGNNEQFF
TRBJ2-7	15	TRBV7-2	few	.	TGTGCCAGCAGCTACCAGGGTCTGAGCTCCTACGAGCAGTACTTC	CASSYQGLSSYEQYF
TRBJ1-1	14	TRBV6-6	few	.	TGTGCCAGCAGTTACTCGAGATACGCAGGGAAAGCTTTCTTT	CASSYSRYAGKAFF
TRBJ2-7	22	TRBV27	.	.	TGTGCCCAGCCTAATCTTTCCCCCGTGCGGATCGATTGCCCGATGGGTGCCTACGAGCAGTACTTC	CAQPNLSPVRIDCPMGAYEQYF
TRBJ2-3	14	TRBV15	few	.	TGTGCCACCAGCAAAGGGGATAGCACAGATACGCAGTATTTT	CATSKGDSTDTQYF
TRBJ1-2	12	TRBV7-9	.	.	TGTGCCAGCAGCTTAATTCTTCCTGGCTACACCTTC	CASSLILPGYTF
TRBJ1-2	15	TRBV7-9	.	TRBD1	TGTGCCAGCAGCCGCGGGACAGCCCCAACCTATGGCTACACCTTC	CASSRGTAPTYGYTF
TRBJ2-7	12	TRBV28	few	.	TGTGCCAGCGGGTCGTCGGTCTACGAGCAGTACTTC	CASGSSVYEQYF
TRBJ2-2	14	TRBV5-4	few	.	TGTGCCAGCAGCTTCCCAGGGGTCACCGGGGAGCTGTTTTTT	CASSFPGVTGELFF
TRBJ1-1	14	TRBV6-5	.	.	TGTGCCAGCAGTCAGGTTCAGGGGACCGTCGGAGCTTTCTTT	CASSQVQGTVGAFF
TRBJ2-2	14	TRBV5-1	few	.	TGCGCCAGCACGCGGGGACACTCAACCGGGGAGCTGTTTTTT	CASTRGHSTGELFF
TRBJ2-7	12	TRBV25-1	.	.	TGTGCCAGCAGGGGGCGGGCCTACGAGCAGTACTTC	CASRGRAYEQYF